A single sample gave rise to the 30 T cell receptor beta chains below, sequenced in a study of radiation and T cells in renal cell carcinoma. Time point noted: blood 4 weeks post-SBRT, at nephrectomy. As for treatment: 15 Gy SBRT to primary tumor, nephrectomy 4 weeks later. Repertoires were generated with immunoSEQ multiplex PCR, while TCRdb's copy carries only in-frame clones and drops some. The profile covers some 80,000 clones, with around four fifths appearing a single time and under 2.5% taken by the ten largest. This specimen consisted of blood, obtained from a patient whose treatment included radiotherapy and nephrectomy. All receptors come from a woman aged 55-75 years with renal cell carcinoma.

This clone was recorded only once. The chain has TRBV9 and TRBJ1-2; 9 bases match TRBD1. The CDR3 has 15 amino acids. CDR1 and CDR2 from the germline V gene are SGDLS and YYNGEE. Trimming at V came to 4 bases and at J to 8 bases, leaving 12 bases not matched to a gene. The CDR3 here is CASSPTTGGSGGYTF. Here the CDR3 DNA reads TGTGCCAGCAGCCCCACGACAGGGGGATCTGGCGGCTACACCTTC.

V gene TRBV7-2 combines with J gene TRBJ2-1, with TRBD1 matching over 9 bases. Germline V lookup: CDR1 SGHTA, CDR2 FQGNSA. The CDR3 extends over 14 amino acids. Trimming removed 5 bases from V and 7 bases from J; junction bases left unmatched: 6. The CDR3 loop is CASSPTGTGNEQFF. Here the CDR3 DNA reads TGTGCCAGCAGCCCCACCGGGACAGGGAATGAGCAGTTCTTC.

The chain couples TRBV5-8 to TRBJ2-2; D might be TRBD2 (6 bases). The CDR3 extends over 15 amino acids. Deletions cut 4 bases from V and 3 bases from J, with 13 bases between. Germline V gene data show CDR1 as SGHTS and CDR2 as YDEGEE. In DNA, the CDR3 is TGTGCCAGCAGCACCGGGAGTTACTACACCGGGGAGCTGTTTTTT. It specifies CASSTGSYYTGELFF.

The rearrangement joins TRBV13 to TRBJ2-2; 15 bases are a match to TRBD2. The CDR3 has 18 amino acids. V lost 4 bases and J lost 5; bases outside the gene matches: 8. CDR1 and CDR2 (germline): PRHDT, FYEKMQ (reference sequence). CDR3 DNA: TGTGCCAGCAGCTCCCGGACTAGCGGGGGGGGCAGGACCGGGGAGCTGTTTTTT. It translates to CASSSRTSGGGRTGELFF.

The J gene is TRBJ2-1, the V gene TRBV19; maybe TRBD1 (6 bases). CDR1 LNHDA and CDR2 SQIVND come from the germline V gene (reference sequence). The V end lost 5 bases, the J end lost 7 bases, and 12 bases lay between the germline ends. CDR3 length: 13 amino acids. The CDR3 DNA sequence: TGTGCCAGTAGTGCCAACAGGGTAAATGAGCAGTTCTTC. Amino acid sequence: CASSANRVNEQFF.

The rearrangement links TRBV27 to TRBJ2-1; D could derive from TRBD1 or TRBD2 (5 bases each). CDR1 and CDR2 (germline): MNHEY, SMNVEV (reference sequence). The CDR3 contains 16 residues. Between the trimmed V and J ends, which lost 7 bases and 1 base, there was a span of 17 bases. In DNA, the CDR3 is TGTGCCAGCATATCGGGGATTGGGGGATCCTACAATGAGCAGTTCTTC. Translating gives CASISGIGGSYNEQFF.

The V call is TRBV10-1, the J call TRBJ2-1; D is undetermined. With 0 bases removed from V and 10 bases from J, the gap between germline ends came to 7 bases. From germline, CDR1 is WNHNN and CDR2 SYGVQD (reference sequence). This CDR3 has 12 residues. In nucleotides, the CDR3 is TGCGCCAGCAGTGAGTCCGGCAGAGAGCAGTTCTTC. Protein: CASSESGREQFF.

The genes are TRBV7-2 and TRBJ1-2, with 7 positions matching TRBD1. The CDR3 has 15 amino acids. CDR1 and CDR2 from the germline V gene are SGHTA and FQGNSA. V gave up 0 bases and J gave up 4 bases; unmatched junction bases: 5. The CDR3 DNA is TGTGCCAGCAGCTTAGCCGTGCGGGACAGCTATGGCTACACCTTC. Translating it yields CASSLAVRDSYGYTF.

The chain uses TRBV2 and TRBJ2-4, with D hard to call. Trimming removed 6 bases from V and 6 bases from J, with 12 bases in between. The CDR3 contains 13 residues. The V gene's germline CDR1 is SNHLY and CDR2 FYNNEI. The CDR3, as DNA: TGTGCCAGCAGCCCCCCGGGCAGAAACATTCAGTACTTC. Translating it yields CASSPPGRNIQYF.

The CDR3 loop reads CASGEDSNQPQHF. In DNA, the CDR3 is TGTGCCAGCGGGGAGGATAGCAATCAGCCCCAGCATTTT. The chain recombines TRBV2 with TRBJ1-5; D not certain. CDR3 length equals 13 residues. Trimming removed 8 bases at V and 0 bases at J, with 8 bases between. CDR1 is SNHLY and CDR2 is FYNNEI in the germline V gene.

This chain uses TRBV28 with TRBJ1-2; 8 bases align to TRBD1. J was trimmed by 5 bases and V by 10 bases; bases with no gene match: 18. The CDR3 sequence is 16 residues long. CDR1 is MDHEN, CDR2 SYDVKM, per germline. The CDR3 nucleotides are TGTGCCATATCAGGGGGCGCTTCCTCCAACCTATATGGCTACACCTTC. It encodes CAISGGASSNLYGYTF.

The V and J genes are TRBV6-5 and TRBJ2-7; D not certain. Looked up from germline, CDR1 is MNHEY and CDR2 is SVGAGI. The V end was cut by 5 bases, the J end by 2 bases, with 13 bases between. The CDR3 extends over 14 amino acids. The CDR3 protein is CASSPRRDTYEQYF. The CDR3 DNA follows: TGTGCCAGCAGTCCTCGAAGAGACACCTACGAGCAGTACTTC.

The J gene is TRBJ1-1, the V gene TRBV7-9; D remains ambiguous. V lost 1 base, J lost 1 base, and 10 bases lay in between. The V gene's germline CDR1 is SEHNR and CDR2 FQNEAQ (reference sequence). The CDR3 is 15 residues long. CDR3 coding DNA: TGTGCCAGCAGCTTAGAGGGCCACACGAACACTGAAGCTTTCTTT. Amino acids: CASSLEGHTNTEAFF. The full variable domain, its missing parts supplied by reference TRBV7-9 and TRBJ1-1, is DTGVSQNPRHKITKRGQNVTFRCDPISEHNRLYWYRQTLGQGPEFLTYFQNEAQLEKSRLLSDRFSAERPKGSFSTLEIQRTEQGDSAMYLCASSLEGHTNTEAFFGQGTRLTVV.

The chain joins TRBV5-4 to TRBJ1-2; D might be TRBD1 (5 bases). Germline V gene lookup returns CDR1 SGHNT and CDR2 YYREEE (reference sequence). The CDR3 loop spans 14 amino acids. The V end was cut by 0 bases, the J end by 4 bases, with 10 bases between. DNA for the CDR3: TGTGCCAGCAGCTTGGGTCAAAGGGGCTATGGCTACACCTTC. Protein product: CASSLGQRGYGYTF.

This sequence joins TRBV5-1 and TRBJ2-7; TRBD1 might be the D (6 bases). This CDR3 region has 17 residues. Germline-derived CDR1 and CDR2 are SGHRS and YFSETQ. Trimming left V 1 base short and J 6 bases short, with 23 bases between. The chain's CDR3 is CASSLSPGEPYLVEQYF. CDR3 nucleotide sequence: TGCGCCAGCAGCTTGAGCCCAGGGGAACCCTACCTTGTCGAGCAGTACTTC.

The gene calls are TRBV7-9 and TRBJ2-7; possible D gene TRBD1, 5 bases. This CDR3 has 14 residues. The V end was cut by 3 bases, the J end by 6 bases, with 15 bases between. Germline-derived CDR1 and CDR2 are SEHNR and FQNEAQ (reference sequence). The CDR3 DNA reads as TGTGCCAGCAGCTTTCCTGGGGCCCTGCGCGAGCAGTACTTC. Protein: CASSFPGALREQYF. The full variable domain, with the rest looked up from reference TRBV7-9 and TRBJ2-7, is DTGVSQNPRHKITKRGQNVTFRCDPISEHNRLYWYRQTLGQGPEFLTYFQNEAQLEKSRLLSDRFSAERPKGSFSTLEIQRTEQGDSAMYLCASSFPGALREQYFGPGTRLTVT.

V gene TRBV2 combines with J gene TRBJ1-2, with TRBD1 identical over 12 bases. The ends lost 10 bases at V and 7 bases at J; junction bases unmatched: 4. The CDR3 runs to 12 residues. Germline V CDR1 and CDR2: SNHLY, FYNNEI. The CDR3 reads CATGTGGVGYTF. As DNA, the CDR3 is TGTGCCACCGGGACAGGGGGCGTTGGCTACACCTTC.

A single count supports this clone. V usage is TRBV5-1 and J usage is TRBJ2-2; the D gene could be TRBD1 or TRBD2 (5 bases each). CDR3 length: 17 amino acids. CDR1 is SGHRS, CDR2 YFSETQ, per germline. Trimming pared 4 bases from V and 0 bases from J, leaving 16 bases between. CDR3 sequence reads: CASSPAPGPPNTGELFF. As DNA, the CDR3 is TGCGCCAGCAGCCCCGCCCCGGGACCGCCGAACACCGGGGAGCTGTTTTTT.

The chain uses TRBV20-1 and TRBJ1-3; no reliable D call. The CDR3 sequence is 11 residues long. Trimming cost V 5 bases and J 2 bases, with 4 bases left between them. Per germline, CDR1 DFQATT and CDR2 SNEGSKA (reference sequence). CDR3 loop: CSAFAGNTIYF. The DNA of the CDR3 is TGCAGTGCTTTTGCTGGAAACACCATATATTTT.

V is TRBV19 and J is TRBJ1-1; D might be TRBD1 (6 bases). The germline gives CDR1 LNHDA, CDR2 SQIVND (reference sequence). The CDR3 has 12 amino acids. V was clipped by 2 bases and J by 7 bases, with 8 bases between them. The CDR3 DNA reads TGTGCCAGTAGTATACAGGGGTATGAAGCTTTCTTT. Encoded protein: CASSIQGYEAFF.

The V gene is TRBV5-4, the J gene TRBJ1-1; D is unresolved. Germline CDR1 reads SGHNT; CDR2 reads YYREEE (reference sequence). V was clipped by 0 bases and J by 2 bases, with 11 bases between them. CDR3 length: 15 residues. The CDR3 DNA sequence: TGTGCCAGCAGCTTGGGTGGCAGCTTTAACACTGAAGCTTTCTTT. It codes for CASSLGGSFNTEAFF.

This chain uses TRBV27 with TRBJ2-1, with TRBD2 identical over 12 bases. There are 16 residues in the CDR3. J lost 3 bases, V lost 5 bases, and 5 bases had no gene match. Germline V gene lookup returns CDR1 MNHEY and CDR2 SMNVEV (reference sequence). In nucleotides, the CDR3 is TGTGCCAGCAGTACGGGACTAGCGGGCGACTACAATGAGCAGTTCTTC. Translation gives CASSTGLAGDYNEQFF.

This clone was seen a single time. The CDR3 nucleotides read TGTGCCAGCAGTGAAGCGGACAGACAAAATTCACCCCTCCACTTT. Its translation is CASSEADRQNSPLHF. The V call is TRBV6-1, the J call TRBJ1-6; TRBD1 might be the D (6 bases). The V gene lost 0 bases and the J gene lost 7 bases, with 10 bases spanning the gap. This CDR3 has 15 amino acids. Germline CDR1 is MNHNS and CDR2 is SASEGT.

The chain joins TRBV4-3 to TRBJ1-4; D unresolved. CDR3 length: 13 amino acids. Germline lookup yields CDR1 LGHNA and CDR2 YSLEER. With 6 bases removed from V and 1 base from J, the gap between germline ends came to 6 bases. Here the CDR3 reads CASSPGTNEKLFF. CDR3 sequence (DNA): TGCGCCAGCAGTCCGGGAACTAATGAAAAACTGTTTTTT.

The rearrangement links TRBV7-2 to TRBJ2-1; D might be TRBD1 (6 bases). The CDR3 length is 14 residues. V was clipped by 5 bases and J by 8 bases, with 16 bases between them. In germline, CDR1 is SGHTA, CDR2 FQGNSA. The CDR3, as DNA: TGTGCCAGCAGCACGGACAGCTACGGGGATGAGCAGTTCTTC. Encoded protein: CASSTDSYGDEQFF.

As for this clone: Different DNA sequences within this sample yield the same CDR3. The chain uses TRBV4-1 and TRBJ1-5, with D perhaps TRBD1 (5 bases). The CDR3 contains 15 residues. CDR1 and CDR2 (germline): MGHRA, YSYEKL. Trimming removed 2 bases from V and 4 bases from J, with 12 bases in between. The CDR3 sequence: CASSQRDSLNQPQHF. DNA of the CDR3: TGCGCCAGCAGCCAACGCGACAGCCTGAATCAGCCCCAGCATTTT.

V gene TRBV7-9 combines with J gene TRBJ2-5; D is undetermined. The CDR3 runs 13 residues. V was trimmed by 0 bases and J by 4 bases, leaving 6 bases between them. Germline CDR1 SEHNR, CDR2 FQNEAQ (reference sequence). The CDR3 loop is CASSLAGRETQYF. The CDR3 DNA reads as TGTGCCAGCAGCTTAGCAGGGCGAGAGACCCAGTACTTC.

The V call is TRBV19, the J call TRBJ2-1; 9 bases are shared with TRBD2. The CDR3 runs 18 residues. With V trimmed by 4 bases and J by 3 bases, 13 bases remained unmatched. The germline CDR1 and CDR2 sequences are LNHDA and SQIVND (reference sequence). This chain's CDR3 is CASSTYLRGTSFYNEQFF. CDR3 bases: TGTGCCAGTAGTACCTACCTCCGGGGGACTAGCTTCTACAATGAGCAGTTCTTC. Based on the CDR3 plus reference TRBV19 and TRBJ2-1, the full variable domain is DGGITQSPKYLFRKEGQNVTLSCEQNLNHDAMYWYRQDPGQGLRLIYYSQIVNDFQKGDIAEGYSVSREKKESFPLTVTSAQKNPTAFYLCASSTYLRGTSFYNEQFFGPGTRLTVL.

CDR3: CASSGYGTPTYNEQFF. CDR3 bases: TGTGCCAGCAGTGGCTACGGGACGCCGACCTACAATGAGCAGTTCTTC. The J gene is TRBJ2-1, the V gene TRBV27, with D perhaps assigned TRBD1 or TRBD2 (5 bases each). CDR1 and CDR2 from the germline V gene are MNHEY and SMNVEV (reference sequence). V lost 5 bases and J lost 2, with 16 bases in between. The CDR3 covers 16 residues.

In the case of this clone: The sample has other DNA sequences that encode this CDR3 too. The chain carries TRBV5-1 and TRBJ2-5; no clear D gene. V lost 0 bases, J lost 2 bases, and 8 bases lay in between. This CDR3 comprises 14 residues. Looked up from germline, CDR1 is SGHRS and CDR2 is YFSETQ. The CDR3 loop reads CASSLAGPQETQYF. The CDR3 nucleotides are TGCGCCAGCAGCTTGGCCGGGCCTCAAGAGACCCAGTACTTC.